Presented here are 9 T cell receptor beta chains from one specimen sequenced in a study of cytomegalovirus exposure and HLA in healthy donors. The PCR contained 60 Vbeta and 13 Jbeta primers. Method: immunoSEQ multiplex PCR; TCRdb's copy keeps in-frame clones and lacks some. The top ten hold 2.5% to 3.5% of the sample, which has 150,000 to 200,000 clones, nearly 80% seen once. The specimen sequenced was PBMCs. These receptors were obtained from a woman in her thirties or forties in good health and CMV-seronegative.

The V and J genes are TRBV4-1 and TRBJ1-5, with D perhaps matching TRBD1 (5 bases). Trimming took off 4 bases at V and 4 bases at J, with 17 bases between the two ends. The CDR3 length is 16 residues. Per germline, CDR1 MGHRA and CDR2 YSYEKL. The CDR3 reads CASSRDGTGENQPQHF. DNA for the CDR3: TGCGCCAGCAGCCGAGATGGGACGGGGGAGAATCAGCCCCAGCATTTT.

This chain joins TRBV9 and TRBJ2-3, with TRBD1 as a possible D gene (5 bases). V was trimmed by 0 bases and J by 3 bases, leaving 14 bases between them. Germline V lookup: CDR1 SGDLS, CDR2 YYNGEE. There are 16 residues in the CDR3. The CDR3 sequence: CASSVGGRVLTDTQYF. CDR3 nucleotides: TGTGCCAGCAGCGTAGGAGGCAGGGTATTAACAGATACGCAGTATTTT.

CDR3 amino acids: CASSLRQAQKRTAEAFF. The CDR3 region has the DNA TGCGCCAGCAGCTTGAGGCAGGCCCAAAAACGAACAGCTGAAGCTTTCTTT. The chain couples TRBV5-1 to TRBJ1-1, with D unclear. Germline values: CDR1 SGHRS, CDR2 YFSETQ. Trimming cost V 1 base and J 6 bases, with 22 bases left between them. CDR3 length: 17 amino acids.

This clone was picked up one time. The CDR3 loop is CASTPEQGGYGYTF. CDR3 in DNA: TGTGCCAGTACCCCCGAGCAGGGCGGTTATGGCTACACCTTC. The chain recombines TRBV19 with TRBJ1-2, with D maybe TRBD1 (5 bases). The CDR3 totals 14 residues. Trimming took off 7 bases at V and 5 bases at J, with 17 bases between the two ends. CDR1 and CDR2 (germline): LNHDA, SQIVND (reference sequence). The full variable domain, rest sourced from reference TRBV19 and TRBJ1-2, is DGGITQSPKYLFRKEGQNVTLSCEQNLNHDAMYWYRQDPGQGLRLIYYSQIVNDFQKGDIAEGYSVSREKKESFPLTVTSAQKNPTAFYLCASTPEQGGYGYTFGSGTRLTVV.

The table lists this clone with a few counts. The chain uses TRBV4-1 and TRBJ1-5; D is undetermined. This CDR3 has 17 residues. With 6 bases removed from V and 2 bases from J, the gap between germline ends came to 20 bases. Germline CDR1 MGHRA, CDR2 YSYEKL. The CDR3 bases are TGCGCCAGCAGACCATCGGACTTACAGAGACGCAATCAGCCCCAGCATTTT. Encoded protein: CASRPSDLQRRNQPQHF.

The V call is TRBV5-4, the J call TRBJ1-1; TRBD1 is a possible D gene (5 bases). The CDR3 loop spans 15 amino acids. Trimming cost V 4 bases and J 4 bases, with 17 bases left between them. Germline CDR1 SGHNT, CDR2 YYREEE (reference sequence). CDR3 sequence: CASSPRADRSTEAFF. The CDR3 DNA reads as TGTGCCAGCAGCCCCAGAGCCGACAGAAGCACTGAAGCTTTCTTT.

The chain is built from TRBV18 and TRBJ1-6, with a tentative D call TRBD1 (5 bases). The CDR3 contains 15 residues. Between the trimmed V and J ends, which lost 3 bases and 8 bases, there was a span of 14 bases. Germline V gene data show CDR1 as KGHSH and CDR2 as LQKENI. This CDR3 reads CASSPKGGADSPLHF. The CDR3 DNA is TGTGCCAGCTCACCCAAGGGTGGGGCCGATTCACCCCTCCACTTT.

The chain combines TRBV5-1 with TRBJ2-1; 8 bases map to TRBD2. The CDR3 has 15 amino acids. The trim removed 0 bases at V and 12 bases at J, leaving 11 bases unmatched. Germline assignment: CDR1 SGHRS and CDR2 YFSETQ. CDR3 region: CASSLDAELLAAQFF. The CDR3 DNA reads as TGCGCCAGCAGCTTGGACGCGGAGTTACTAGCGGCGCAGTTCTTC.

The chain carries TRBV5-4 and TRBJ1-1, with D perhaps TRBD1 (6 bases). This CDR3 has 14 amino acids. CDR1 and CDR2 (germline): SGHNT, YYREEE (reference sequence). The V end lost 4 bases, the J end lost 0 bases, and 10 bases lay between the germline ends. Here the CDR3 DNA reads TGTGCCAGCAGCCCCAGGGGACTGAACACTGAAGCTTTCTTT. This gives the protein CASSPRGLNTEAFF.